The 27 T cell receptor beta chains given below trace back to one sample, sequenced in a study of cytomegalovirus exposure and HLA in healthy donors. Data came from immunoSEQ multiplex PCR; TCRdb stores just in-frame clones and leaves some out. The top ten hold about 0.7% of the sample, which has 98,000 or so clones, approximately 94% seen once. Sequencing was performed on PBMCs. Receptors were obtained from a woman aged 18-29 years in good health and CMV-seronegative.

The genes are TRBV27 and TRBJ2-1, with 7 bases fitting TRBD2. Germline V CDR1 and CDR2: MNHEY, SMNVEV (reference sequence). V lost 5 bases, J lost 0 bases, and 10 bases stayed unmatched. This CDR3 is 17 amino acids long. Written as DNA, the CDR3 is TGTGCCAGCAGTCGATGGGGGGGGTCGACCTCCTACAATGAGCAGTTCTTC. This sequence encodes CASSRWGGSTSYNEQFF.

The CDR3 loop reads CASSQVTSGAMPKQFF. The CDR3 nucleotides read TGCGCCAGCAGCCAAGTTACGAGCGGGGCCATGCCCAAGCAGTTCTTC. The J gene is TRBJ2-1, the V gene TRBV4-1; 7 positions match TRBD2. V gave up 1 base and J gave up 11 bases; unmatched junction bases: 14. CDR1 and CDR2 from the germline V gene are MGHRA and YSYEKL. The CDR3 totals 16 residues.

CDR3 sequence reads: CASSVGGLAGGRRETQYF. The CDR3 region has the DNA TGTGCCAGCAGCGTAGGGGGACTAGCGGGGGGGCGGCGGGAGACCCAGTACTTC. The chain joins TRBV9 to TRBJ2-5, with TRBD2 matching over 16 bases. V gave up 0 bases and J gave up 5 bases; unmatched junction bases: 7. Looked up from germline, CDR1 is SGDLS and CDR2 is YYNGEE. The CDR3 extends over 18 amino acids.

The chain couples TRBV9 to TRBJ2-1; D gene unclear. The CDR3 length is 15 residues. Trimming took off 3 bases at V and 7 bases at J, with 17 bases between the two ends. Germline CDR1 is SGDLS and CDR2 is YYNGEE. Here the CDR3 reads CASSAETYANNEQFF. For the CDR3, the DNA is TGTGCCAGCAGCGCGGAGACTTACGCGAATAATGAGCAGTTCTTC. The full variable domain, its missing parts supplied by reference TRBV9 and TRBJ2-1, is DSGVTQTPKHLITATGQRVTLRCSPRSGDLSVYWYQQSLDQGLQFLIQYYNGEERAKGNILERFSAQQFPDLHSELNLSSLELGDSALYFCASSAETYANNEQFFGPGTRLTVL.

The V call is TRBV7-9, the J call TRBJ1-1, with 10 nucleotides matching TRBD1. Looked up from germline, CDR1 is SEHNR and CDR2 is FQNEAQ (reference sequence). After removal of 2 bases from V and 7 bases from J, the junction contained 7 bases not matched to a gene. This CDR3 has 15 amino acids. CDR3 residues: CASSLTFGQGVEAFF. CDR3 bases: TGTGCCAGCAGCTTAACTTTTGGACAGGGGGTTGAAGCTTTCTTT.

The CDR3 sequence: CASSRTGFRSPLHF. The DNA of the CDR3 is TGCGCCAGCAGCCGGACAGGTTTCAGATCACCCCTCCACTTT. The V call is TRBV4-1, the J call TRBJ1-6; 7 nucleotides align to TRBD1. Per germline, CDR1 MGHRA and CDR2 YSYEKL. The trim removed 4 bases at V and 10 bases at J, leaving 7 bases unmatched. The CDR3 covers 14 residues.

The gene calls are TRBV5-1 and TRBJ1-6; a weak D match, TRBD1 (6 bases). Germline V gene data show CDR1 as SGHRS and CDR2 as YFSETQ. This CDR3 is built from 14 residues. V was pared by 4 bases and J by 5 bases, with 10 bases between. The CDR3 loop reads CASSVGQNNSPLHF. CDR3 bases: TGCGCCAGCAGCGTCGGACAGAATAATTCACCCCTCCACTTT. Based on the CDR3 plus reference TRBV5-1 and TRBJ1-6, the full variable domain is KAGVTQTPRYLIKTRGQQVTLSCSPISGHRSVSWYQQTPGQGLQFLFEYFSETQRNKGNFPGRFSGRQFSNSRSEMNVSTLELGDSALYLCASSVGQNNSPLHFGNGTRLTVT.

This clone has a handful of counts. J is TRBJ2-5 and V is TRBV2; TRBD2 is a possible D gene (5 bases). V lost 10 bases to trimming and J lost 3 bases, with 9 bases between them. The CDR3 is 11 amino acids. Germline V gene sequence: CDR1 SNHLY, CDR2 FYNNEI. CDR3 DNA sequence: TGTGCCACCGGGAACGAAGAGACCCAGTACTTC. Protein: CATGNEETQYF.

The chain uses TRBV7-3 and TRBJ1-2; 7 nucleotides align to TRBD1. The CDR3 covers 15 residues. The germline V gene encodes CDR1 SGHTA and CDR2 FQGTGA. V shed 0 bases, J shed 0 bases, and the junction held 1 base outside the gene matches. CDR3: CASSLTGTANYGYTF. CDR3 bases: TGTGCCAGCAGCTTAACTGGGACAGCTAACTATGGCTACACCTTC.

The J gene is TRBJ2-1, the V gene TRBV6-5; D is unresolved. This CDR3 is built from 14 residues. With 8 bases removed from V and 8 bases from J, the gap between germline ends came to 19 bases. Per germline, CDR1 MNHEY and CDR2 SVGAGI. Here the CDR3 DNA reads TGTGCCAGCCGATCTCGGCCCCGAGGAGATGAGCAGTTCTTC. It is translated as CASRSRPRGDEQFF.

The count of this clone is one. V and J are TRBV7-2 and TRBJ1-1; TRBD1 aligns across 7 bases. CDR1 is SGHTA, CDR2 FQGNSA, per germline. The length of the CDR3 is 15 residues. Trimming removed 1 base from V and 1 base from J; junction bases left unmatched: 3. Written as DNA, the CDR3 is TGTGCCAGCAGCTTAGAGCCAGGGGGGAACACTGAAGCTTTCTTT. It specifies CASSLEPGGNTEAFF. Variable domain in full (rest from reference TRBV7-2 and TRBJ1-1): GAGVSQSPSNKVTEKGKDVELRCDPISGHTALYWYRQSLGQGLEFLIYFQGNSAPDKSGLPSDRFSAERTGGSVSTLTIQRTQQEDSAVYLCASSLEPGGNTEAFFGQGTRLTVV.

The chain couples TRBV7-3 to TRBJ1-2; 7 bases are a match to TRBD1. V lost 4 bases and J lost 6; bases outside the gene matches: 5. CDR1 is SGHTA and CDR2 is FQGTGA in the germline V gene. CDR3 length: 13 amino acids. In DNA, the CDR3 is TGTGCCAGCAGCTCGACAGGGCAGGATGGCTACACCTTC. It yields the protein CASSSTGQDGYTF. Filled out from reference TRBV7-3 and TRBJ1-2, the complete variable domain reads GAGVSQTPSNKVTEKGKYVELRCDPISGHTALYWYRQSLGQGPEFLIYFQGTGAADDSGLPNDRFFAVRPEGSVSTLKIQRTERGDSAVYLCASSSTGQDGYTFGSGTRLTVV.

V gene TRBV6-1 combines with J gene TRBJ1-4; D might be TRBD1 (5 bases). The V end was cut by 6 bases, the J end by 5 bases, with 13 bases between. The CDR3 sequence is 14 residues long. The germline CDR1 and CDR2 sequences are MNHNS and SASEGT. Here the CDR3 DNA reads TGTGCCAGCAGACTCGGGGGGATAAATGAAAAACTGTTTTTT. Protein sequence: CASRLGGINEKLFF.

This clone was found once. The chain uses TRBV7-6 and TRBJ2-1; D gene uncertain. Deletions cut 4 bases from V and 13 bases from J, with 23 bases between. Germline lookup yields CDR1 SGHVS and CDR2 FNYEAQ. This CDR3 comprises 15 residues. The chain's CDR3 is CASSSVGAFAPPQFF. The CDR3, as DNA: TGTGCCAGCAGCTCCGTTGGAGCCTTTGCCCCCCCACAGTTCTTC. Using reference TRBV7-6 and TRBJ2-1 for the parts outside the CDR3, the full variable domain is GAGVSQSPRYKVTKRGQDVALRCDPISGHVSLYWYRQALGQGPEFLTYFNYEAQQDKSGLPNDRFSAERPEGSISTLTIQRTEQRDSAMYRCASSSVGAFAPPQFFGPGTRLTVL.

This clone appeared a single time. The chain employs TRBV7-8 and TRBJ1-5; 7 positions agree with TRBD1. CDR1 and CDR2 (germline): SGHVS, FQNEAQ. The V gene end was trimmed by 1 base and the J gene end by 5 bases; junction bases not matched to a gene: 2. The CDR3 loop spans 14 amino acids. CDR3 in DNA: TGTGCCAGCAGCTTAGGACAGGGAGATCAGCCCCAGCATTTT. It is translated as CASSLGQGDQPQHF.

This chain joins TRBV4-1 and TRBJ2-3; 13 nucleotides agree with TRBD2. CDR1 is MGHRA, CDR2 YSYEKL, per germline. The CDR3 has 17 amino acids. With 4 bases clipped from V and 5 bases from J, the junction kept 9 bases outside the gene matches. The CDR3 DNA reads as TGCGCCAGCAGCCTCTATTCGACTAGCGGGGGGCAAGATACGCAGTATTTT. Amino acid sequence: CASSLYSTSGGQDTQYF.

This rearrangement joins TRBV9 to TRBJ2-1; TRBD2 matches at 7 bases. This CDR3 is 16 amino acids long. The germline V gene has CDR1 SGDLS and CDR2 YYNGEE. The V segment lost 4 bases and the J segment 5 bases; nucleotides outside the gene matches: 12. CDR3 in DNA: TGTGCCAGCAGCCCAACCCGGTCCGGGACTAACAATGAGCAGTTCTTC. Translated, it gives CASSPTRSGTNNEQFF.

In nucleotides, the CDR3 is TGCGCCAGCAGCTTGGCCCTCTGGAGCTCCTACGAGCAGTACTTC. It yields the protein CASSLALWSSYEQYF. The V gene is TRBV5-1, the J gene TRBJ2-7; the D is unclear. The V and J ends lost 0 bases and 0 bases respectively, with 10 bases between them. This CDR3 comprises 15 residues. Per the germline V gene, CDR1 is SGHRS and CDR2 is YFSETQ. Variable domain in full (rest from reference TRBV5-1 and TRBJ2-7): KAGVTQTPRYLIKTRGQQVTLSCSPISGHRSVSWYQQTPGQGLQFLFEYFSETQRNKGNFPGRFSGRQFSNSRSEMNVSTLELGDSALYLCASSLALWSSYEQYFGPGTRLTVT.

The chain links TRBV9 to TRBJ2-6; 12 positions match TRBD1. This CDR3 region has 18 residues. Unmatched junction bases numbered 6, after V lost 3 bases and J lost 2 bases. Per germline, CDR1 SGDLS and CDR2 YYNGEE. This CDR3 reads CASSAQGQGAAGANVLTF. The CDR3 bases are TGTGCCAGCAGCGCCCAGGGACAGGGGGCCGCTGGGGCCAACGTCCTGACTTTC.

V gene TRBV7-3 combines with J gene TRBJ1-2; the D gene is possibly TRBD1 (5 bases). From germline, CDR1 is SGHTA and CDR2 FQGTGA. The CDR3 runs to 15 residues. V was shortened by 5 bases and J by 3 bases, with 16 bases between the two germline ends. Here the CDR3 DNA reads TGTGCCAGCAGCCCCAGTGGGGGGAGGGACTATGGCTACACCTTC. Translated, it gives CASSPSGGRDYGYTF.

J is TRBJ1-1 and V is TRBV4-3; D unclear. This CDR3 contains 16 residues. The germline gives CDR1 LGHNA, CDR2 YSLEER. V shed 0 bases and J shed 3 bases, with 14 bases lying between them. CDR3 sequence: CASSQDFGVMDTEAFF. The CDR3 bases are TGCGCCAGCAGCCAAGATTTCGGGGTAATGGACACTGAAGCTTTCTTT.

This clone was observed a single time. V usage is TRBV5-1 and J usage is TRBJ2-1, with TRBD2 matching over 11 bases. Germline V gives CDR1 SGHRS, CDR2 YFSETQ. V lost 0 bases, J lost 9 bases, and 11 bases stayed unmatched. The CDR3 runs 17 residues. CDR3 coding DNA: TGCGCCAGCAGCTTGGGACCCATAGCGGGGGGGCTTGGTGAGCAGTTCTTC. It is translated as CASSLGPIAGGLGEQFF.

The chain carries TRBV9 and TRBJ2-7, with D tentatively TRBD2 (7 bases). Trimming pared 0 bases from V and 7 bases from J, leaving 14 bases between. This CDR3 is 14 amino acids long. The germline V gene encodes CDR1 SGDLS and CDR2 YYNGEE. The CDR3 region is CASSVVGGPGEQYF. The CDR3 nucleotides are TGTGCCAGCAGCGTAGTCGGGGGGCCGGGAGAGCAGTACTTC. Full variable domain (outside the CDR3, taken from reference TRBV9 and TRBJ2-7): DSGVTQTPKHLITATGQRVTLRCSPRSGDLSVYWYQQSLDQGLQFLIQYYNGEERAKGNILERFSAQQFPDLHSELNLSSLELGDSALYFCASSVVGGPGEQYFGPGTRLTVT.

The CDR3 is CASSSHSGGIRREQYF. The CDR3 DNA reads as TGCGCCAGCAGCTCGCATAGCGGGGGGATTCGACGCGAGCAGTACTTC. The chain joins TRBV4-3 to TRBJ2-7; 10 nucleotides align to TRBD2. The V and J ends lost 5 bases and 6 bases, in that order; junction bases with no gene match: 13. Germline V gives CDR1 LGHNA, CDR2 YSLEER. This CDR3 has 16 residues.

In nucleotides, the CDR3 is TGTGCCAGCAGCTTATCTGGACAGGGATTCGAAAAACTGTTTTTT. Amino acid sequence: CASSLSGQGFEKLFF. The gene calls are TRBV7-9 and TRBJ1-4; 8 bases line up with TRBD1. V was pared by 2 bases and J by 8 bases, with 7 bases of the junction left unmatched. The CDR3 totals 15 residues. Germline V gives CDR1 SEHNR, CDR2 FQNEAQ (reference sequence). The full variable domain, completed using reference TRBV7-9 and TRBJ1-4, is DTGVSQNPRHKITKRGQNVTFRCDPISEHNRLYWYRQTLGQGPEFLTYFQNEAQLEKSRLLSDRFSAERPKGSFSTLEIQRTEQGDSAMYLCASSLSGQGFEKLFFGSGTQLSVL.

The chain is built from TRBV2 and TRBJ2-7, with a weak D call TRBD2 (5 bases). V lost 1 base and J 3 bases, leaving 10 bases between the germline ends. Looked up from germline, CDR1 is SNHLY and CDR2 is FYNNEI. The CDR3 is made up of 14 amino acids. The CDR3 DNA sequence: TGTGCCAGCAGTGAAGATGAGGAGGACTACGAGCAGTACTTC. Amino acids: CASSEDEEDYEQYF.

This clone was seen once. The chain links TRBV4-1 to TRBJ1-1; 8 positions agree with TRBD1. CDR1 MGHRA and CDR2 YSYEKL come from the germline V gene. Germline trimming cut 3 bases from V and 5 bases from J; bases unmatched to any gene: 8. The CDR3 runs to 15 residues. The CDR3 reads CASSQRQGLGTEAFF. CDR3 sequence (DNA): TGCGCCAGCAGCCAGCGACAGGGGCTTGGGACTGAAGCTTTCTTT.